The T cell receptor (beta chain) described here comes from a study of vaccination effects on CD4 cells after COVID-19. Study context: A few convalescent patients gave early and late post-vaccination samples.

Clones were read by immunoSEQ multiplex PCR, and TCRdb kept only the in-frame ones, dropping some. The profile shows 11,000 to 15,000 clones, 80% of them singletons. This clone was counted between two and nine times. Its antigen remains unidentified. Antigen-specific CD4+ T cells were expanded with viral peptide pools in the ViraFEST assay before sequencing. Upon completion of about eleven days in culture, CD4+ T cells were isolated. By PCR, the person was confirmed to have had SARS-CoV-2 infection between March and December 2020. As their vaccination, participants received two doses of either BNT162b2 or mRNA-1273. Wells containing over 1.5 million PBMC each were cultured with around 10 IU/ml IL-2 and 8 to 10 ug/ml peptides. V lost 4 bases to trimming and J lost 3 bases; unmatched junction nucleotides: 7. Germline V gene data show CDR1 as LNHDA and CDR2 as SQIVND (reference sequence). The CDR3 consists of 16 residues.

Findings of the study overall: Clones arising from infection and from vaccination showed marked clonal contraction late after vaccination.

V and J are TRBV19 and TRBJ2-7; 12 positions match TRBD1. This receptor was identified in a human donor who had a prior SARS-CoV-2 infection. The specimen comprised CD4+ T cells from PBMCs cultured with SARS-CoV-2 spike peptides, sampled after COVID-19 vaccination. This CDR3 is CASSRAGTGGLYEQYF. DNA of the CDR3: TGTGCCAGTAGTAGGGCCGGGACAGGGGGCCTCTACGAGCAGTACTTC.